The 13 T cell receptor beta chains presented below share a single source sample, sequenced in a study of cytomegalovirus exposure and HLA in healthy donors. Assay used: immunoSEQ multiplex PCR; TCRdb lists only in-frame clones, some missing. There are 200,000 or so clones in the sample; around four fifths occur only once, and around 5.6% lies in the top ten. Sequencing was performed on PBMCs. Source of these receptors: a woman younger than 30 in good health and CMV-seronegative.

The chain is built from TRBV2 and TRBJ2-5; TRBD1 aligns across 7 bases. CDR3 length: 14 residues. The germline CDR1 and CDR2 sequences are SNHLY and FYNNEI. The V and J ends lost 7 bases and 1 base, in that order; junction bases with no gene match: 6. In nucleotides, the CDR3 is TGTGCCAGCATTTCGACAGGGACCCAAGAGACCCAGTACTTC. The encoded protein is CASISTGTQETQYF.

In regard to this clone: Other DNA sequences of this sample code for an identical CDR3. The chain couples TRBV27 to TRBJ2-3; the D gene is possibly TRBD2 (5 bases). Trimming left V 6 bases short and J 3 bases short, with 10 bases between. CDR1 is MNHEY and CDR2 is SMNVEV in the germline V gene (reference sequence). The CDR3 contains 13 residues. CDR3 in amino acids: CASRGVGTDTQYF. CDR3 DNA sequence: TGTGCCAGCAGGGGAGTAGGAACAGATACGCAGTATTTT.

This sequence joins TRBV2 and TRBJ2-4; D not resolved. The length of the CDR3 is 12 residues. The germline CDR1 and CDR2 sequences are SNHLY and FYNNEI. V was shortened by 7 bases and J by 2 bases, with 6 bases between the two germline ends. The CDR3 loop reads CASKWTKNIQYF. In DNA form, the CDR3 reads TGTGCCAGCAAGTGGACCAAAAACATTCAGTACTTC. The full variable domain, rest sourced from reference TRBV2 and TRBJ2-4, is EPEVTQTPSHQVTQMGQEVILRCVPISNHLYFYWYRQILGQKVEFLVSFYNNEISEKSEIFDDQFSVERPDGSNFTLKIRSTKLEDSAMYFCASKWTKNIQYFGAGTRLSVL.

The chain is built from TRBV5-4 and TRBJ1-2; TRBD1 might be the D (6 bases). The germline V gene has CDR1 SGHNT and CDR2 YYREEE (reference sequence). Trimming removed 5 bases from V and 4 bases from J, with 18 bases in between. The CDR3 runs 15 residues. The CDR3 nucleotides are TGTGCCAGCAGATCTGCAGGGGCGCCTAGCTATGGCTACACCTTC. Its protein is CASRSAGAPSYGYTF. Supplemented by reference TRBV5-4 and TRBJ1-2, the full variable domain reads ETGVTQSPTHLIKTRGQQVTLRCSSQSGHNTVSWYQQALGQGPQFIFQYYREEENGRGNFPPRFSGLQFPNYSSELNVNALELDDSALYLCASRSAGAPSYGYTFGSGTRLTVV.

The count of this clone is one. CDR3 sequence reads: CATTQGFGELFF. CDR3 DNA sequence: TGTGCCACCACACAGGGGTTCGGGGAGCTGTTTTTT. The rearrangement joins TRBV2 to TRBJ2-2, with 7 bases fitting TRBD1. Germline CDR1 reads SNHLY; CDR2 reads FYNNEI. V shed 10 bases and J 7 bases; nucleotides not matched to a gene: 6. The CDR3 is made up of 12 amino acids.

This clone was seen only a few times. V is TRBV30 and J is TRBJ1-2; D gene ambiguous. The germline V gene has CDR1 GTSNPN and CDR2 SVGIG (reference sequence). This CDR3 region has 15 residues. V lost 0 bases, J lost 2 bases, and 13 bases lay in between. The CDR3 is CAWSVNPLANYGYTF. For the CDR3, the DNA is TGTGCCTGGAGTGTGAACCCTTTAGCCAACTATGGCTACACCTTC.

Details on this clone: The same CDR3 also results from other DNA sequences found in this sample. This chain connects TRBV6-5 to TRBJ1-5; D gene unclear. The germline V gene has CDR1 MNHEY and CDR2 SVGAGI. V lost 0 bases, J lost 3 bases, and 9 bases lay in between. The CDR3 sequence is 15 residues long. CDR3 coding DNA: TGTGCCAGCAGTTACTCCGGACGGTCCAATCAGCCCCAGCATTTT. This translates into CASSYSGRSNQPQHF.

V usage is TRBV28 and J usage is TRBJ2-7; D ambiguous. Trimming took 5 bases from V and 7 from J, leaving 18 bases between them. Germline-derived CDR1 and CDR2 are MDHEN and SYDVKM. The CDR3 has 14 residues. The CDR3 loop reads CASSRGGSLREQYF. The CDR3 DNA follows: TGTGCCAGCAGTCGAGGCGGTTCCCTGAGGGAGCAGTACTTC.

This chain joins TRBV6-1 and TRBJ1-2; unclear D gene. The V gene's germline CDR1 is MNHNS and CDR2 SASEGT. There are 13 residues in the CDR3. Trimming removed 2 bases from V and 5 bases from J, with 9 bases in between. The CDR3 coding sequence is TGTGCCAGCAGTGAAAGAGAGCTATATGGCTACACCTTC. This sequence encodes CASSERELYGYTF.

The genes are TRBV4-1 and TRBJ2-7; D unclear. CDR3 length equals 15 residues. CDR1 and CDR2 (germline): MGHRA, YSYEKL. Trimming cost V 1 base and J 0 bases, with 10 bases left between them. The CDR3 is CASSQGSESSYEQYF. The DNA of the CDR3 is TGCGCCAGCAGCCAAGGCAGTGAAAGCTCCTACGAGCAGTACTTC.

V gene TRBV27 combines with J gene TRBJ1-5; 7 nucleotides align to TRBD1. The V gene end was trimmed by 6 bases and the J gene end by 2 bases; junction bases not matched to a gene: 1. The germline V gene has CDR1 MNHEY and CDR2 SMNVEV (reference sequence). The CDR3 runs to 13 residues. The DNA for the CDR3 is TGTGCCAGCAGAACAGGGGGCAATCAGCCCCAGCATTTT. Protein product: CASRTGGNQPQHF.

The chain combines TRBV29-1 with TRBJ1-1; the match to TRBD1 covers 11 bases. Trimming took 7 bases from V and 4 from J; bases not matched to a gene: 5. This CDR3 region has 13 residues. CDR1 is SQVTM, CDR2 ANQGSEA, per germline. In nucleotides, the CDR3 is TGCAGCGCACGGACAGGGGGCTCCACTGAAGCTTTCTTT. This gives the protein CSARTGGSTEAFF.

The V call is TRBV27, the J call TRBJ2-1; 12 nucleotides agree with TRBD1. There are 14 residues in the CDR3. Trimming took 4 bases from V and 9 from J; bases not matched to a gene: 4. Germline values: CDR1 MNHEY, CDR2 SMNVEV (reference sequence). This chain's CDR3 is CASSSWDRGPEQFF. The CDR3 DNA is TGTGCCAGCAGTTCGTGGGACAGGGGGCCTGAGCAGTTCTTC.